The source of this T cell receptor beta chain is a study of T cell clonotyping in hematopoietic cell transplantation. Study-wide findings and caveats: Without cell sorting, CD4 versus CD8 contributions remain unresolved.

This CDR3 contains 13 residues. V was pared by 0 bases and J by 3 bases, with 6 bases between. CDR1 SGDLS and CDR2 YYNGEE come from the germline V gene. Turning to this clone: What it recognizes is unknown.

Sequencing used immunoSEQ multiplex PCR; TCRdb keeps in-frame clones, though not all of them. The profile covers about 47,000 clones, with around 84% appearing a single time and approximately 5.4% taken by the ten largest. The time point denotes: recipient sample about 28 days before transplant, after cytoreduction. The source material was peripheral blood mononuclear cells, sampled before stem cell transplant. The source is a man aged 60 to 75 with myelodysplastic syndrome. Some clones in this sample may be carry-over from other donors' samples. The chain carries TRBV9 and TRBJ1-2; unclear D gene. The CDR3 sequence: CASSVESDYGYTF. In DNA form, the CDR3 reads TGTGCCAGCAGCGTAGAGTCGGACTATGGCTACACCTTC.